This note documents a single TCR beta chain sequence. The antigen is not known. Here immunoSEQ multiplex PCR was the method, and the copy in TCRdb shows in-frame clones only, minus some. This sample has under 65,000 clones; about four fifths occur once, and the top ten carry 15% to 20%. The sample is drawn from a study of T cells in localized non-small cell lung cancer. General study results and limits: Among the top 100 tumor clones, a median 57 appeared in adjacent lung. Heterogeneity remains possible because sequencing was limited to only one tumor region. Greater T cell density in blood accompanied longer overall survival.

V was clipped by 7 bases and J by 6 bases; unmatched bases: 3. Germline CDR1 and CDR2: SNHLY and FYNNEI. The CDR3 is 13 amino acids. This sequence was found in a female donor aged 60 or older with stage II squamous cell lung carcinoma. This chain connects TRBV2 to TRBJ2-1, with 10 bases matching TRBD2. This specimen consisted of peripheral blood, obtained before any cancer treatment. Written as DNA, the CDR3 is TGTGCCAGCAAAGCGGGGGGGCTCAATGAGCAGTTCTTC. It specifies CASKAGGLNEQFF.